The next 25 T cell receptor beta chains were all read from a single sample in a study of T cells after yellow fever vaccination. Using its own MiXCR run on the 5' RACE reads, TCRdb lists one record per CDR3 protein. Found here are approximately 600,000 distinct CDR3 sequences, around 12% of them singletons; the top ten hold 15%. The material was PBMCs, obtained on the day of the yellow fever booster vaccination. The receptors stem from a man aged 25 to 40 who received the YFV17D yellow fever vaccine.

The chain couples TRBV20-1 to TRBJ2-1; unclear D gene. The CDR3 spans 11 residues. Germline CDR1 reads DFQATT; CDR2 reads SNEGSKA (reference sequence). The CDR3, as DNA: TGCTCCTCCCCGAGCGAGACTGAGCAGTTCTTC. The encoded protein is CSSPSETEQFF.

The genes are TRBV18 and TRBJ1-1, with D perhaps matching TRBD1 (5 bases). V lost 7 bases and J lost 1, with 13 bases in between. The CDR3 is 14 residues long. Germline V gene data show CDR1 as KGHSH and CDR2 as LQKENI. Written as DNA, the CDR3 is TGTGCCAGCTTCCCCGGGACGGGGAACACTGAAGCTTTCTTT. This sequence encodes CASFPGTGNTEAFF.

V usage is TRBV12-3 or TRBV12-4 and J usage is TRBJ1-5, with a possible D match to TRBD1 (6 bases). V was clipped by 5 bases and J by 2 bases, with 13 bases between them. This CDR3 has 15 residues. CDR3 DNA: TGTGCCAGCAGTGTAGGGGGGCGGGGCAATCAGCCCCAGCATTTT. Translated, it gives CASSVGGRGNQPQHF.

V and J are TRBV9 and TRBJ2-7; the D gene is possibly TRBD2 (6 bases). The CDR3 consists of 15 residues. V gave up 2 bases and J gave up 3 bases, with 15 bases separating them. Germline V CDR1 and CDR2: SGDLS, YYNGEE. CDR3 nucleotides: TGTGCCAGCAGCGTGACGGTGGGAGGCGTCTACGAGCAGTACTTC. Translated: CASSVTVGGVYEQYF.

This clonotype was counted between two and nine times. This chain uses TRBV6-5 with TRBJ1-1, with D tentatively TRBD1 (5 bases). In germline, CDR1 is MNHEY, CDR2 SVGAGI. This CDR3 contains 15 residues. V lost 2 bases, J lost 7 bases, and 17 bases lay in between. The DNA for the CDR3 is TGTGCCAGCAGTTACCCTCCCGAATCGGGGGATGAAGCTTTCTTT. Protein: CASSYPPESGDEAFF.

The V gene is TRBV7-9, the J gene TRBJ2-1; 7 nucleotides align to TRBD2. Germline V gene data show CDR1 as SEHNR and CDR2 as FQNEAQ (reference sequence). V gave up 0 bases and J gave up 2 bases; unmatched junction bases: 4. This CDR3 comprises 16 residues. The CDR3 protein is CASSLAGGTTYNEQFF. The CDR3 nucleotides read TGTGCCAGCAGCTTAGCGGGCGGGACTACCTACAATGAGCAGTTCTTC.

DNA of the CDR3: TGTGCCAGCAGGGTCAGGGGGGCGGCCTACGAGCAGTACTTC. As protein: CASRVRGAAYEQYF. This chain links TRBV27 with TRBJ2-7; D possibly corresponds to TRBD1 (7 bases). Trimming shortened V by 6 bases and J by 2 bases, and 14 bases separated the two germline ends. This CDR3 has 14 amino acids. Germline lookup yields CDR1 MNHEY and CDR2 SMNVEV (reference sequence).

The CDR3 loop is CASSPGQGRTKLETQYF. The CDR3 DNA is TGTGCCAGCAGCCCTGGACAGGGACGGACCAAATTAGAGACCCAGTACTTC. V usage is TRBV5-6 and J usage is TRBJ2-5; 8 bases agree with TRBD1. Germline V lookup: CDR1 SGHDT, CDR2 YYEEEE. Trimming took 4 bases from V and 4 from J; bases not matched to a gene: 15. The CDR3 has 17 residues.

This chain uses TRBV9 with TRBJ1-1, with D unclear. The V end was cut by 0 bases, the J end by 2 bases, with 5 bases between. Germline V gene lookup returns CDR1 SGDLS and CDR2 YYNGEE. The CDR3 extends over 13 amino acids. CDR3 sequence reads: CASSVAPNTEAFF. DNA of the CDR3: TGTGCCAGCAGCGTAGCACCTAACACTGAAGCTTTCTTT.

This chain's CDR3 is CASSPKTGAAYQPQHF. CDR3 DNA sequence: TGTGCCAGCAGCCCAAAGACCGGGGCCGCCTATCAGCCCCAGCATTTT. This chain uses TRBV4-2 with TRBJ1-5; perhaps TRBD1 as D (5 bases). V lost 4 bases to trimming and J lost 5 bases, with 18 bases between them. Germline loops: CDR1 LGHNA, CDR2 YNFKEQ. The CDR3 is made up of 16 amino acids.

This clonotype was counted only a few times. The chain combines TRBV5-4 with TRBJ1-2, with TRBD1 as a possible D gene (5 bases). CDR1 and CDR2 (germline): SGHNT, YYREEE (reference sequence). The CDR3 has 13 amino acids. The V end lost 4 bases, the J end lost 6 bases, and 13 bases lay between the germline ends. CDR3 amino acids: CASSATGADGYTF. The CDR3 nucleotides read TGTGCCAGCAGCGCGACTGGGGCGGATGGCTACACCTTC.

This clonotype was seen a few times. The V call is TRBV12-3 or TRBV12-4, the J call TRBJ2-7; the D gene is possibly TRBD2 (7 bases). Trimming stripped 1 base from V and 3 bases from J, with 19 bases between. This CDR3 is built from 17 residues. Here the CDR3 reads CASSLGEGRDTNYEQYF. CDR3 coding DNA: TGTGCCAGCAGTTTAGGGGAGGGGAGGGACACGAACTACGAGCAGTACTTC.

There are a few counts of this clonotype. The chain carries TRBV5-5 and TRBJ2-1; TRBD2 matches at 9 bases. After removal of 1 base from V and 3 bases from J, the junction contained 5 bases not matched to a gene. The CDR3 is 16 residues long. The V gene's germline CDR1 is SGHKS and CDR2 YYEKEE (reference sequence). CDR3 amino acids: CASSLPASGNYNEQFF. The CDR3 nucleotides read TGTGCCAGCAGCTTGCCGGCTAGCGGGAACTACAATGAGCAGTTCTTC.

A few counts support this clonotype. The rearrangement joins TRBV9 to TRBJ1-4; no reliable D call. In germline, CDR1 is SGDLS, CDR2 YYNGEE. This CDR3 is built from 14 residues. V lost 4 bases to trimming and J lost 4 bases, with 11 bases between them. The CDR3 region is CASSLDALNEKLFF. CDR3 sequence (DNA): TGTGCCAGCAGCTTAGACGCCCTTAATGAAAAACTGTTTTTT. Supplemented by reference TRBV9 and TRBJ1-4, the full variable domain reads DSGVTQTPKHLITATGQRVTLRCSPRSGDLSVYWYQQSLDQGLQFLIQYYNGEERAKGNILERFSAQQFPDLHSELNLSSLELGDSALYFCASSLDALNEKLFFGSGTQLSVL.

This chain links TRBV30 with TRBJ2-4; TRBD1 aligns across 7 bases. Trimming at V came to 3 bases and at J to 6 bases, leaving 5 bases not matched to a gene. Germline V gene sequence: CDR1 GTSNPN, CDR2 SVGIG (reference sequence). CDR3 length: 13 residues. The CDR3 DNA is TGTGCCTGGAGCCCCGACAGGGCAAACATTCAGTACTTC. It is translated as CAWSPDRANIQYF.

This clonotype showed up just a few times. J is TRBJ1-1 and V is TRBV12-3 or TRBV12-4; tentative D call: TRBD1 (6 bases). This CDR3 is built from 16 residues. V lost 6 bases, J lost 0 bases, and 17 bases lay in between. Here the CDR3 reads CASREGAGALNTEAFF. In DNA form, the CDR3 reads TGTGCCAGCAGGGAAGGGGCAGGGGCCCTGAACACTGAAGCTTTCTTT.

This clonotype was seen ten or more times. This chain uses TRBV28 with TRBJ1-1; no clear D gene. The CDR3 loop spans 13 amino acids. Deletions cut 1 base from V and 1 base from J, with 4 bases between. The V gene's germline CDR1 is MDHEN and CDR2 SYDVKM. CDR3 bases: TGTGCCAGCAGTTTATTTGGGAACACTGAAGCTTTCTTT. This sequence encodes CASSLFGNTEAFF. The complete variable domain, with remaining parts taken from reference TRBV28 and TRBJ1-1, reads DVKVTQSSRYLVKRTGEKVFLECVQDMDHENMFWYRQDPGLGLRLIYFSYDVKMKEKGDIPEGYSVSREKKERFSLILESASTNQTSMYLCASSLFGNTEAFFGQGTRLTVV.

This clonotype was picked up a small number of times. The rearrangement links TRBV19 to TRBJ2-4; TRBD1 aligns across 7 bases. CDR3 length: 16 amino acids. Germline loops: CDR1 LNHDA, CDR2 SQIVND (reference sequence). The V segment lost 5 bases and the J segment 2 bases; nucleotides outside the gene matches: 9. The CDR3 spells CASSFEGAKTKNIQYF. CDR3 sequence (DNA): TGTGCCAGTAGTTTCGAGGGGGCGAAAACCAAAAACATTCAGTACTTC.

The chain uses TRBV12-3 or TRBV12-4 and TRBJ2-1, with D possibly TRBD1 on 6 matching bases. CDR3 length equals 15 residues. V dropped 4 bases and J dropped 5 bases, with 15 bases sitting between them. The CDR3: CASSSLGQRDNEQFF. The CDR3 DNA reads TGTGCCAGCAGTTCCCTCGGACAGCGAGACAATGAGCAGTTCTTC.

This clonotype has only a few counts. This rearrangement joins TRBV5-4 to TRBJ2-1; maybe TRBD2 (5 bases). The CDR3 is made up of 16 amino acids. Trimming removed 7 bases from V and 0 bases from J, with 17 bases in between. CDR1 SGHNT and CDR2 YYREEE come from the germline V gene (reference sequence). This CDR3 is CASASSGASSYNEQFF. In nucleotides, the CDR3 is TGTGCCAGCGCATCCAGCGGCGCAAGCTCCTACAATGAGCAGTTCTTC.

The rearrangement links TRBV7-2 to TRBJ2-7, with a tentative D call TRBD1 (5 bases). The CDR3 has 14 residues. Germline loops: CDR1 SGHTA, CDR2 FQGNSA. Trimming shortened V by 3 bases and J by 3 bases, and 12 bases separated the two germline ends. The DNA of the CDR3 is TGTGCCAGCAGCTTTGGGCTAGGGGTCTACGAGCAGTACTTC. Encoded protein: CASSFGLGVYEQYF. Supplemented by reference TRBV7-2 and TRBJ2-7, the full variable domain reads GAGVSQSPSNKVTEKGKDVELRCDPISGHTALYWYRQSLGQGLEFLIYFQGNSAPDKSGLPSDRFSAERTGGSVSTLTIQRTQQEDSAVYLCASSFGLGVYEQYFGPGTRLTVT.

A few counts support this clonotype. The genes are TRBV3-1 and TRBJ2-3, with a weak D call TRBD2 (5 bases). The CDR3 has 14 residues. The germline V gene encodes CDR1 LGHDT and CDR2 YNNKEL (reference sequence). Trimming removed 3 bases at V and 0 bases at J, with 7 bases between. CDR3 loop: CASSQTMSTDTQYF. CDR3 nucleotide sequence: TGTGCCAGCAGCCAGACTATGAGCACAGATACGCAGTATTTT.

This chain joins TRBV5-1 and TRBJ1-1; no definite D call. The ends were cut back, 9 bases at V and 0 bases at J, with 18 bases in the middle. The CDR3 is 15 residues long. The germline V gene has CDR1 SGHRS and CDR2 YFSETQ. CDR3 DNA: TGCGCCACCACCGTGGGAGGATCCATGAACACTGAAGCTTTCTTT. Protein: CATTVGGSMNTEAFF.

The chain recombines TRBV11-3 with TRBJ2-2; 9 bases fit TRBD1. The ends lost 5 bases at V and 5 bases at J; junction bases unmatched: 9. Germline loops: CDR1 SGHNT, CDR2 YENEEA. The CDR3 has 16 amino acids. The DNA of the CDR3 is TGTGCCAGCAGCGGCAAGACAGGGGGAGTTACCGGGGAGCTGTTTTTT. Amino acid sequence: CASSGKTGGVTGELFF.

The gene calls are TRBV20-1 and TRBJ2-1; no clear D gene. Per germline, CDR1 DFQATT and CDR2 SNEGSKA (reference sequence). The CDR3 sequence is 13 residues long. The CDR3 here is CSLRAELDNEQFF. DNA for the CDR3: TGCAGCCTTAGGGCCGAGCTGGACAATGAGCAGTTCTTC.